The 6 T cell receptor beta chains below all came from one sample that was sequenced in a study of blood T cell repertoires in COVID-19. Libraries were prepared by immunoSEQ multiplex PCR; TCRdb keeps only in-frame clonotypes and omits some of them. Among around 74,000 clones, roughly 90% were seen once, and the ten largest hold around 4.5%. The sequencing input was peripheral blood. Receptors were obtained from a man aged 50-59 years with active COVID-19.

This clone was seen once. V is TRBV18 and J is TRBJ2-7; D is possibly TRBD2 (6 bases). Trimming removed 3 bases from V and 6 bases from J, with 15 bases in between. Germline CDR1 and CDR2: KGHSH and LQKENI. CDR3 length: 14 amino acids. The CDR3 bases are TGTGCCAGCTCACCCGGCTTAAACGGGGGCGAGCAGTACTTC. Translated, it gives CASSPGLNGGEQYF.

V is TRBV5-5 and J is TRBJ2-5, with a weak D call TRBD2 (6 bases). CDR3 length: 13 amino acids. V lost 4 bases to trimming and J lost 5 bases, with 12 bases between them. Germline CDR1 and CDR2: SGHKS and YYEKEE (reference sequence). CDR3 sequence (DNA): TGTGCCAGCAGCCCGGGACTGGAGGAGACCCAGTACTTC. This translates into CASSPGLEETQYF.

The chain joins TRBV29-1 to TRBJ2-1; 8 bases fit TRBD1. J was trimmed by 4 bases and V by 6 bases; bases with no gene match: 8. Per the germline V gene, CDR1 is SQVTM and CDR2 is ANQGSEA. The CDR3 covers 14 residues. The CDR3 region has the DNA TGCAGCGTCGACAGGGGCGAAGGATACAATGAGCAGTTCTTC. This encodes CSVDRGEGYNEQFF.

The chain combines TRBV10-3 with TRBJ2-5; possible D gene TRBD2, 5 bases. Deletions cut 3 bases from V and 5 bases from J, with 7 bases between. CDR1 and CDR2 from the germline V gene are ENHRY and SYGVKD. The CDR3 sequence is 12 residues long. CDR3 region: CAISDRGETQYF. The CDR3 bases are TGTGCCATCAGTGACCGAGGGGAGACCCAGTACTTC.

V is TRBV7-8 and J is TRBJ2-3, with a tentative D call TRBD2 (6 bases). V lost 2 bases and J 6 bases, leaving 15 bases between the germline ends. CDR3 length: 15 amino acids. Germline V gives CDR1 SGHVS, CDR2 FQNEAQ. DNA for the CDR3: TGTGCCAGCAGCTTATCATGGGGGGAAGGGGATACGCAGTATTTT. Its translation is CASSLSWGEGDTQYF.

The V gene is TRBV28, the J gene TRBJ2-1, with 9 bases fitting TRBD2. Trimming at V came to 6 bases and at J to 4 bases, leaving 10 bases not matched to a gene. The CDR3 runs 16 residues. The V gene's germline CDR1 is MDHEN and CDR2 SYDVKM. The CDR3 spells CASRRNSGSMYNEQFF. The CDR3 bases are TGTGCCAGCAGAAGAAATAGCGGGAGTATGTACAATGAGCAGTTCTTC.